This T cell receptor beta chain was sequenced for a study of blood T cells in healthy people across ages. V lost 4 bases to trimming and J lost 1 base, with 10 bases between them. The V gene's germline CDR1 is MGHRA and CDR2 YSYEKL. This CDR3 has 14 amino acids. This clonotype was counted a few times. Primers used in a second PCR of about 7 to 11 cycles were a sample-barcoded 5' primer and a J-beta primer mix. Each CDR3 protein gets one entry after TCRdb re-called the 5' RACE reads with MiXCR. Counted here are 1.5 million to 1.8 million distinct CDR3 sequences, roughly two fifths occurring once; the ten biggest clones make up about 4%.

This chain joins TRBV4-1 and TRBJ2-5; D may correspond to TRBD1 or TRBD2 (5 bases each). This TCR was sampled from a woman between 18 and 29 years old in good health. The sample taken for sequencing was blood. CDR3 sequence (DNA): TGCGCCAGCAGCCCTCTTGGGACCCAAGAGACCCAGTACTTC. Its translation is CASSPLGTQETQYF.